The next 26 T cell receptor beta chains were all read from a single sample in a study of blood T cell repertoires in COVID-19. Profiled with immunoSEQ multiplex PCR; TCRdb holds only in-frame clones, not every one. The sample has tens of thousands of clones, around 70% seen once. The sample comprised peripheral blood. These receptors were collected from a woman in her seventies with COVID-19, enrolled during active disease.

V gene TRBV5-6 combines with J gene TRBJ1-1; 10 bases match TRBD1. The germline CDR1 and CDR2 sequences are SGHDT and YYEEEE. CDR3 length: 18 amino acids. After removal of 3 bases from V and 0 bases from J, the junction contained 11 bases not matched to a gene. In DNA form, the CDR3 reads TGTGCCAGCAGCTCTATGTCCCGGGACAGGGGTATGAACACTGAAGCTTTCTTT. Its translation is CASSSMSRDRGMNTEAFF.

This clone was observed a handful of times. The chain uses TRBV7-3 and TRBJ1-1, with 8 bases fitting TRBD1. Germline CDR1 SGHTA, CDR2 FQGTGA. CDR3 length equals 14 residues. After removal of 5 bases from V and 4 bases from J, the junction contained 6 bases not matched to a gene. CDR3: CASSRTGSGTEAFF. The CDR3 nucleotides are TGTGCCAGCAGCCGGACAGGGTCGGGCACTGAAGCTTTCTTT. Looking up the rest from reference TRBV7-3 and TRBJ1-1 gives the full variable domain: GAGVSQTPSNKVTEKGKYVELRCDPISGHTALYWYRQSLGQGPEFLIYFQGTGAADDSGLPNDRFFAVRPEGSVSTLKIQRTERGDSAVYLCASSRTGSGTEAFFGQGTRLTVV.

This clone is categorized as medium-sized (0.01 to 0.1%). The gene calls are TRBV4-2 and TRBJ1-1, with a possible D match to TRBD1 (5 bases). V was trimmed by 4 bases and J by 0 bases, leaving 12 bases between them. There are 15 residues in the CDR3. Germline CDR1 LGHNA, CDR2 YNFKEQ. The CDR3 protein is CASSPEEGLNTEAFF. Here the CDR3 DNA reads TGTGCCAGCAGCCCCGAGGAGGGACTGAACACTGAAGCTTTCTTT.

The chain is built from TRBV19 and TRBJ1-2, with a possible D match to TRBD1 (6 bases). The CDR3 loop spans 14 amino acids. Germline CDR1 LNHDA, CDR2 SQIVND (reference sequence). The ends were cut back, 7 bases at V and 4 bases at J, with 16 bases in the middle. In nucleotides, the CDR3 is TGTGCCAGTACCCCGGGGGGGGCCTTCTATGGCTACACCTTC. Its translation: CASTPGGAFYGYTF.

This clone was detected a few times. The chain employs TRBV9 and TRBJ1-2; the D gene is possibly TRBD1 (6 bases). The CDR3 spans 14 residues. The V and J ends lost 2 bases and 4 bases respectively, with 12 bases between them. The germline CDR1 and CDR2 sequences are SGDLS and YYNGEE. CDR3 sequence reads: CASSVSGVFYGYTF. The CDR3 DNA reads TGTGCCAGCAGCGTGTCAGGGGTTTTCTATGGCTACACCTTC.

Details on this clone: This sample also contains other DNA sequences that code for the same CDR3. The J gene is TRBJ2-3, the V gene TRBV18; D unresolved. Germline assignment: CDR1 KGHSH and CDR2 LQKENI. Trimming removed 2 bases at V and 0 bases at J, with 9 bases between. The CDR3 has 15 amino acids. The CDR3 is CASSPTSGSTDTQYF. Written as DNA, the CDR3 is TGTGCCAGCTCACCAACGTCCGGTAGCACAGATACGCAGTATTTT.

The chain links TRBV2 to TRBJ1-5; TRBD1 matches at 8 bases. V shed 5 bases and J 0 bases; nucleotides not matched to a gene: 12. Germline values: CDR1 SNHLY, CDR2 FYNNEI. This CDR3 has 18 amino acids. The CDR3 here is CASSMGQVGSYSNQPQHF. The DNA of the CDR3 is TGTGCCAGCAGTATGGGACAGGTGGGGAGTTATAGCAATCAGCCCCAGCATTTT.

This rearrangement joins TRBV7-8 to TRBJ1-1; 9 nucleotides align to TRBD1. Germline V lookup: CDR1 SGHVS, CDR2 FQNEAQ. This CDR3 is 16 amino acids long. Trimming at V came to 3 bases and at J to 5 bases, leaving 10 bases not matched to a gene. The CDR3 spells CASSFGTGRATTEAFF. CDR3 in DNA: TGTGCCAGCAGCTTCGGGACAGGGAGGGCAACTACTGAAGCTTTCTTT.

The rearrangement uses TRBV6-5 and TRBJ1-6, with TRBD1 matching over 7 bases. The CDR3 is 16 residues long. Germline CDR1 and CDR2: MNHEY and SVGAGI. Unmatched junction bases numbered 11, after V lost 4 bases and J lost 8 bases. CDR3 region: CASSSRGQAVDSPLHF. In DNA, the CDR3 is TGTGCCAGCAGTTCCCGAGGACAGGCCGTCGATTCACCCCTCCACTTT.

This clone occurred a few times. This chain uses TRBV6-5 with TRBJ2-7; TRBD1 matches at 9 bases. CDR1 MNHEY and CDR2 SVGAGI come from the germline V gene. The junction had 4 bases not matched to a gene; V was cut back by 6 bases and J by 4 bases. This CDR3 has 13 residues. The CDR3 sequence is CASRRDRAYEQYF. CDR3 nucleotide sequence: TGTGCCAGCAGGAGGGACAGGGCGTACGAGCAGTACTTC.

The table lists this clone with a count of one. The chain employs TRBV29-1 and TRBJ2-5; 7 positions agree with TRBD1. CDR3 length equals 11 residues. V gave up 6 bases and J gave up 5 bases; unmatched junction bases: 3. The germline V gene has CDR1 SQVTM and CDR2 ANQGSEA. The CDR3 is CSVDRWETQYF. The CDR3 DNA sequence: TGCAGCGTGGACAGGTGGGAGACCCAGTACTTC.

CDR3 in amino acids: CASRSGGSTYEQYF. CDR3 DNA: TGTGCCAGCAGGTCAGGGGGTAGTACCTACGAGCAGTACTTC. The rearrangement joins TRBV6-5 to TRBJ2-7; 7 nucleotides line up with TRBD1. The CDR3 spans 14 residues. V lost 6 bases and J lost 2; bases outside the gene matches: 7. Germline CDR1 reads MNHEY; CDR2 reads SVGAGI.

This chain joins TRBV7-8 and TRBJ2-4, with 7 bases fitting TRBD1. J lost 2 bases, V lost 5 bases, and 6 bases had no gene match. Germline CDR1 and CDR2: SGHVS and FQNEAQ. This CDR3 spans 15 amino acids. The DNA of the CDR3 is TGTGCCAGCAGCCGAGACAGGGACACCAAAAACATTCAGTACTTC. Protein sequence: CASSRDRDTKNIQYF.

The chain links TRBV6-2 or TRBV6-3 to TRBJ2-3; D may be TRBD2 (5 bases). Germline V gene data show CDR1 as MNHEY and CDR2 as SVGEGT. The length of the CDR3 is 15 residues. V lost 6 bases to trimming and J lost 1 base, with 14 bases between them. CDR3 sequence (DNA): TGTGCCAGCAGCTCGTGGACTTCTCGCACAGATACGCAGTATTTT. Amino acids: CASSSWTSRTDTQYF.

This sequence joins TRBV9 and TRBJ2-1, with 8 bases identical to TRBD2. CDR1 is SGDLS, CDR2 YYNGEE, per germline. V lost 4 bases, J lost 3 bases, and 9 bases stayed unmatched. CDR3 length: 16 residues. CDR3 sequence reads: CASSPPSGGDYNEQFF. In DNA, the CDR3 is TGTGCCAGCAGCCCCCCTTCGGGGGGGGACTACAATGAGCAGTTCTTC.

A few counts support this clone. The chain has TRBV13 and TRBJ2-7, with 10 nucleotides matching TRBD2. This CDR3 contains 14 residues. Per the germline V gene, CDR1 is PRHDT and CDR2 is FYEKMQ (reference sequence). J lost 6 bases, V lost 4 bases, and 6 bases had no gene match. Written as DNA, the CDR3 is TGTGCCAGCAGCTCCGGGACTAGCGCCGGCGAGCAGTACTTC. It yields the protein CASSSGTSAGEQYF. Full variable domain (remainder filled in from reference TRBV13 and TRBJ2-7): AAGVIQSPRHLIKEKRETATLKCYPIPRHDTVYWYQQGPGQDPQFLISFYEKMQSDKGSIPDRFSAQQFSDYHSELNMSSLELGDSALYFCASSSGTSAGEQYFGPGTRLTVT.

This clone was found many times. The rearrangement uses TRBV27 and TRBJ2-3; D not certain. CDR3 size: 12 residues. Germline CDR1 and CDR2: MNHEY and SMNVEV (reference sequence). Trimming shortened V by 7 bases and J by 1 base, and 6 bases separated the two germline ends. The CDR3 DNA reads TGTGCCAGCACCGCGGGCACAGATACGCAGTATTTT. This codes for CASTAGTDTQYF.

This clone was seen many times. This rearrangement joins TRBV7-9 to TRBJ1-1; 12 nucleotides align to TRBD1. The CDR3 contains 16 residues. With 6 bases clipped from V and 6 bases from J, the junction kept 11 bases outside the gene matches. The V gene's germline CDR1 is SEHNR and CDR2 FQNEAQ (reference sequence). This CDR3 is CASRRAGTGGWAEAFF. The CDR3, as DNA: TGTGCCAGCAGACGCGCCGGGACAGGGGGCTGGGCTGAAGCTTTCTTT.

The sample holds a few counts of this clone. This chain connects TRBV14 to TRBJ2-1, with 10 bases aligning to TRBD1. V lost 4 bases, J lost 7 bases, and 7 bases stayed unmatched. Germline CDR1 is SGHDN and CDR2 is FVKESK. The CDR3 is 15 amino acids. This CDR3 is CASSRLTGGLNEQFF. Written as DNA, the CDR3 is TGTGCCAGCAGCCGCCTGACAGGGGGCTTGAATGAGCAGTTCTTC. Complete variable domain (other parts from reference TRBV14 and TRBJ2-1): EAGVTQFPSHSVIEKGQTVTLRCDPISGHDNLYWYRRVMGKEIKFLLHFVKESKQDESGMPNNRFLAERTGGTYSTLKVQPAELEDSGVYFCASSRLTGGLNEQFFGPGTRLTVL.

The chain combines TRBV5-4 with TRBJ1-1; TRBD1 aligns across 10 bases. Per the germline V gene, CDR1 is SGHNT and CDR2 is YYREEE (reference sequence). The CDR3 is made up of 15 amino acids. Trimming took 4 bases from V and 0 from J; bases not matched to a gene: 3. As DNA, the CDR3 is TGTGCCAGCAGCCAAGGGACAGGGGTGAACACTGAAGCTTTCTTT. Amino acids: CASSQGTGVNTEAFF.

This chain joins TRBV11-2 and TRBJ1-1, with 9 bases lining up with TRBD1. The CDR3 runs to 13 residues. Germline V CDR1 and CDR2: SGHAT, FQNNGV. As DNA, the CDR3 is TGTGCTGCTCGTCGGGACAGGGTGGACGAAGCTTTCTTT. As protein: CAARRDRVDEAFF. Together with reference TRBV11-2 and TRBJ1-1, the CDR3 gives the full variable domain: EAGVAQSPRYKIIEKRQSVAFWCNPISGHATLYWYQQILGQGPKLLIQFQNNGVVDDSQLPKDRFSAERLKGVDSTLKIQPAKLEDSAVYLCAARRDRVDEAFFGQGTRLTVV.

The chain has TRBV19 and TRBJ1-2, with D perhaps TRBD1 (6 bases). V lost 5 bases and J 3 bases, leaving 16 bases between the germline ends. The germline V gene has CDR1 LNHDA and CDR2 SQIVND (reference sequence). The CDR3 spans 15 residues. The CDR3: CASSPWQGKDYGYTF. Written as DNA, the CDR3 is TGTGCCAGTAGTCCTTGGCAGGGGAAGGACTATGGCTACACCTTC.

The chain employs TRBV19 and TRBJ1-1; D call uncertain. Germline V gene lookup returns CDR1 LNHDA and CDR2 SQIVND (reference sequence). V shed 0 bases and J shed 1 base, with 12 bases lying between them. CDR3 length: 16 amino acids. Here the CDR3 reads CASSIDGGRGNTEAFF. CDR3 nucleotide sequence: TGTGCCAGTAGTATAGATGGCGGGAGAGGGAACACTGAAGCTTTCTTT.

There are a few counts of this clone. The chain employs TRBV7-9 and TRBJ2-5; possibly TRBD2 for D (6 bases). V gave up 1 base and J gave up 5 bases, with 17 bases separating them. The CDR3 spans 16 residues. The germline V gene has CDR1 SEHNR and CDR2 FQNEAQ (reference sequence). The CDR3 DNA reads TGTGCCAGCAGCTTAGGGGTGGTCGGGGGTGAGGAGACCCAGTACTTC. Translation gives CASSLGVVGGEETQYF.

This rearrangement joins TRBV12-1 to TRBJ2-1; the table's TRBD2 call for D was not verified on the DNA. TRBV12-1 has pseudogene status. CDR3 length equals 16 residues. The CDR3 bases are TGTGCCAGCAGCTTTGCGTTCAGCGGGGTGAGGAATGAGCAGTTCTTC. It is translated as CASSFAFSGVRNEQFF.

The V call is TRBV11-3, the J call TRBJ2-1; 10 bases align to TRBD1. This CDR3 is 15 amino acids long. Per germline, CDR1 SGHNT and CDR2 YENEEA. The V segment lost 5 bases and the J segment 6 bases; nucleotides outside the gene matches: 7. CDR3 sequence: CASSTSGTGVNEQFF. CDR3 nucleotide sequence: TGTGCCAGCAGCACCTCCGGGACAGGGGTCAATGAGCAGTTCTTC.